These 6 T cell receptor beta chains share one sample of origin, sequenced in a study of blood T cell repertoires in COVID-19 (dated by TCRdb to about 2020). The protocol used for the library was the immunoSEQ multiplex PCR assay. TCRdb provides this immuneACCESS table in a form limited to in-frame rearrangements. Some clones are lacking; in checked studies, under half of them reflect an unresolved V gene, and why the rest are absent is not known. Across this sample there are approximately 90,000 clones, with approximately 75% seen only once. Roughly 14% of the sample is held by the ten biggest clonotypes. The specimen was peripheral blood. The receptors stem from an elderly woman with acute or convalescent COVID-19.

The chain is built from TRBV30 and TRBJ2-2; a weak D match, TRBD2 (5 bases). V gave up 7 bases and J gave up 4 bases, with 16 bases separating them. Looked up from germline, CDR1 is GTSNPN and CDR2 is SVGIG (reference sequence). The CDR3 loop spans 14 amino acids. The CDR3: CASPGVRSTGELFF. As DNA, the CDR3 is TGTGCCTCGCCCGGGGTTCGAAGCACCGGGGAGCTGTTTTTT.

Concerning this clone: This sample includes further DNA sequences coding for the same CDR3. The chain uses TRBV29-1 and TRBJ1-2; D remains ambiguous. This CDR3 is 11 amino acids long. The ends were cut back, 1 base at V and 6 bases at J, with 6 bases in the middle. Looked up from germline, CDR1 is SQVTM and CDR2 is ANQGSEA. DNA of the CDR3: TGCAGCGTTGAAGGAGGCGATGGCTACACCTTC. This gives the protein CSVEGGDGYTF.

This clone was picked up one time. CDR3 protein: CASSDGQSYNEQFF. The DNA for the CDR3 is TGTGCCAGCTCAGACGGACAGTCCTACAATGAGCAGTTCTTC. This chain uses TRBV18 with TRBJ2-1; the D gene is possibly TRBD1 (6 bases). CDR1 and CDR2 (germline): KGHSH, LQKENI. CDR3 length: 14 amino acids. Between the trimmed V and J ends, which lost 5 bases and 1 base, there was a span of 9 bases.

This clone has only a few counts. The chain has TRBV7-8 and TRBJ1-2, with TRBD1 matching over 9 bases. CDR3 length equals 14 residues. CDR1 and CDR2 from the germline V gene are SGHVS and FQNEAQ. With 3 bases clipped from V and 3 bases from J, the junction kept 2 bases outside the gene matches. The CDR3 here is CASSFTGGDYGYTF. CDR3 nucleotides: TGTGCCAGCAGCTTCACAGGGGGCGACTATGGCTACACCTTC.

This clone was counted once. V is TRBV3-1 (or the pseudogene TRBV3-2) and J is TRBJ1-1, with 10 bases lining up with TRBD1. Germline CDR1 reads LGHDT; CDR2 reads YNNKEL (reference sequence). V shed 3 bases and J 5 bases; nucleotides not matched to a gene: 6. This CDR3 has 15 residues. The CDR3 protein is CASSQRTGGRTEAFF. The CDR3 DNA is TGTGCCAGCAGCCAGAGGACAGGGGGTAGGACTGAAGCTTTCTTT.

The chain combines TRBV2 with TRBJ2-4; D gene ambiguous. This CDR3 region has 13 residues. Germline assignment: CDR1 SNHLY and CDR2 FYNNEI. Between the trimmed V and J ends, which lost 6 bases and 1 base, there was a span of 7 bases. CDR3 sequence: CASSFQAKNIQYF. CDR3 DNA sequence: TGTGCCAGCAGCTTTCAGGCCAAAAACATTCAGTACTTC.